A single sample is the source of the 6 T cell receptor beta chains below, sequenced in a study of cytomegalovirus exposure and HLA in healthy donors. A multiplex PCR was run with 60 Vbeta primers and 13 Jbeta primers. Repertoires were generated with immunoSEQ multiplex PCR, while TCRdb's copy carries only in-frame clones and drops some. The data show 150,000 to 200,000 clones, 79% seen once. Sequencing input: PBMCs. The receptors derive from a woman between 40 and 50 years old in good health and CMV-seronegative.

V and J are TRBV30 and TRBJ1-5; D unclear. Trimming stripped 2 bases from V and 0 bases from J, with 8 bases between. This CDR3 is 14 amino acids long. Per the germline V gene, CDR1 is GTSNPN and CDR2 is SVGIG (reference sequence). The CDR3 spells CAWSNRGSNQPQHF. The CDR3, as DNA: TGTGCCTGGAGTAACCGGGGTAGCAATCAGCCCCAGCATTTT.

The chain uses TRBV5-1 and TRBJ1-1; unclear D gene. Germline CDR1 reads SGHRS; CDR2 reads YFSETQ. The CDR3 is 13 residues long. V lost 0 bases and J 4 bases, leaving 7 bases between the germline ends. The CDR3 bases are TGCGCCAGCAGCTTGGTCGCAGTCACTGAAGCTTTCTTT. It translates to CASSLVAVTEAFF.

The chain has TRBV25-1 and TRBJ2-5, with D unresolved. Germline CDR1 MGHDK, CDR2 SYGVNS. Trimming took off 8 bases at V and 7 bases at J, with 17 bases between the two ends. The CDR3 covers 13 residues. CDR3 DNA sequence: TGTGCCAGCCGCCCCCACTTTGATCGGACCCAGTACTTC. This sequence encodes CASRPHFDRTQYF.

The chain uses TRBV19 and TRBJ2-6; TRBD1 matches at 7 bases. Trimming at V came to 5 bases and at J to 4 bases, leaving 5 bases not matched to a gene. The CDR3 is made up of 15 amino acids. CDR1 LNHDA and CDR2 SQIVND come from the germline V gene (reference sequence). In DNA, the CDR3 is TGTGCCAGTAGTCACAGGGGACCCGGGGCCAACGTCCTGACTTTC. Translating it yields CASSHRGPGANVLTF.

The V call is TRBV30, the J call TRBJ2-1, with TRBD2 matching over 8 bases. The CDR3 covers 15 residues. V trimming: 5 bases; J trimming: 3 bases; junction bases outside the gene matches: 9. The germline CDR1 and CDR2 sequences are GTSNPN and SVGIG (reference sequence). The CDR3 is CAWGAGTSIYNEQFF. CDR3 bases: TGTGCCTGGGGGGCCGGGACTAGTATCTACAATGAGCAGTTCTTC.

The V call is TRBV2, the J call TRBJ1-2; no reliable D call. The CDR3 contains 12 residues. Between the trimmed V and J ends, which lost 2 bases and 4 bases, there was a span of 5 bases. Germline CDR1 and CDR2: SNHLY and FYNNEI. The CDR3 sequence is CASSETAYGYTF. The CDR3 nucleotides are TGTGCCAGCAGTGAAACAGCCTATGGCTACACCTTC.